This T cell receptor beta chain was recovered during a study of CD8 T cells in ankylosing spondylitis. Findings of the study overall: Matched synovial fluid from ankylosing spondylitis patients was reported to be enriched for disease-linked clones. Several of the motif variants were reported before in synovial fluid and blood from reactive arthritis.

Quantitative 5'-RACE with molecular barcodes generated TCR beta libraries. One entry per CDR3 protein, called by TCRdb with MiXCR from the 5' RACE reads. The data show 250,000 or so distinct CDR3 sequences, more than 20% seen once. Many counts were recorded for this clonotype. Its antigen remains unknown. Sequencing was done on a sample of blood, either unsorted or a sorted T cell fraction (not recorded which). This TCR derives from a male donor with ankylosing spondylitis or in good health (not recorded which).

The CDR3 spells CASSLLTGYGYTF. Written as DNA, the CDR3 is TGTGCCAGCAGCTTATTGACAGGATATGGCTACACCTTC. This sequence joins TRBV7-9 and TRBJ1-2, with a weak D call TRBD1 (6 bases). Germline assignment: CDR1 SEHNR and CDR2 FQNEAQ (reference sequence). The CDR3 has 13 residues. Trimming took 2 bases from V and 5 from J, leaving 9 bases between them.